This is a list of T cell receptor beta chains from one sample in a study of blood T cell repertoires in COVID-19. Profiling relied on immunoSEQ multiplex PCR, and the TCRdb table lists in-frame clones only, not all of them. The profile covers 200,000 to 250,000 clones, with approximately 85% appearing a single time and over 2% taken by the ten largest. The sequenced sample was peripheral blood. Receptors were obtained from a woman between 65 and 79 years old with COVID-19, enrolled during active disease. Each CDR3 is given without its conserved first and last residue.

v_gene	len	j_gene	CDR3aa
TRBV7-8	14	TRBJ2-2	ASSPEDRPNTGELF
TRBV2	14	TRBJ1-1	ASSEDRGRIGTEAF
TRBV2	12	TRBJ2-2	ASNYLGSTGELF
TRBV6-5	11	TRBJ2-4	ASSQDRGNIQY
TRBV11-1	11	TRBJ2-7	ASSPTGVDEQY
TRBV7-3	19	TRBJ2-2	ASSQVNPGLAGPLGTGELF
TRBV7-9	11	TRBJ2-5	ASGPGLQETQY
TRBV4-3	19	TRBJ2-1	ASSQDPPGLAGRSSYNEQF
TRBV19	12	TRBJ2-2	ASSIRQGNGELF
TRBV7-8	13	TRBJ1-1	ASSLRDRWDTEAF
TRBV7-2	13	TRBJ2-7	ASSLSGGATYEQY
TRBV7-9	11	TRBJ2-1	ASSPRGWNEQF
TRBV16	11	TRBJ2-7	ASTKKTAYEQY
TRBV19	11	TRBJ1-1	ASTKKGATEAF
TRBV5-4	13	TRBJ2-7	ASSPRQESSYEQY
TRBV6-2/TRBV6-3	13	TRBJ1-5	ASSFDSYSNQPQH
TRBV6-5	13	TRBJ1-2	ASSSGTRLYYGYT
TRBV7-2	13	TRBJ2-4	ASSLGGIAKNIQY
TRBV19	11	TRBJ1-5	ASDRGQDQPQH
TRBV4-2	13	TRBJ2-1	ASSPSGRDHNEQF
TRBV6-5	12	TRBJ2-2	ASRSGGETGELF
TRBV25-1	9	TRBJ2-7	ASRSSYEQY
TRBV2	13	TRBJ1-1	ASSRNRGRNTEAF
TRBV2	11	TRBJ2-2	ASSAGVAGELF
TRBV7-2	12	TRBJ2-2	ASSQQGAVGELF
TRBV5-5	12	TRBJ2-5	ASSLVAYQETQY
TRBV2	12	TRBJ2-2	ASRAGANTGELF
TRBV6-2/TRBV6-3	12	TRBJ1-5	ASSPASLNQPQH
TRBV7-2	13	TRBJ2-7	ASSLTISGSYEQY
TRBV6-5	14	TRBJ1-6	ASSYYGRGRESPLH
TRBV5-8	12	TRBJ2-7	ASSAPGFVYEQY
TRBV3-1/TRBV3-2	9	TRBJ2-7	ASSTSYEQY
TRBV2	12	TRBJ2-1	ASSQGTNNNEQF
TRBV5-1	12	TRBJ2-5	ASSSGTRQETQY
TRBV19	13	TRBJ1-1	ASNRAGYRNTEAF
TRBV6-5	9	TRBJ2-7	ASGGQYEQY
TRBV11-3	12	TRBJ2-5	ASSPMRGVETQY
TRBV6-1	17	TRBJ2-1	ASSDNTGTSGGSYNEQF
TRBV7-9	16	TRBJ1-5	ASSLVVPGVGGNQPQH
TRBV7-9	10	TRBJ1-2	ASSLSPGGYT
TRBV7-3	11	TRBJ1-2	ASSLQDNYGYT
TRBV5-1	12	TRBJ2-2	ASSPGQFPGELF
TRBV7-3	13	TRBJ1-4	ASSLQPGANEKLF
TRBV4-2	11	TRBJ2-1	ASSQVRGVGQF
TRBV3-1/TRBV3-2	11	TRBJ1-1	ASRNLGGTEAF
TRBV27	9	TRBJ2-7	ASRGGIYAY
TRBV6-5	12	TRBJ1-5	ASSRDRGRQPQH
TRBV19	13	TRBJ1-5	ASKEQEYSNQPQH
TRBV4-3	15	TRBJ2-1	ASSQDYTTESSAGQF
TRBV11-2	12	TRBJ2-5	ASSPGQGEETQY
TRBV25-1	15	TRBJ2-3	ASSGDSATSSTDTQY
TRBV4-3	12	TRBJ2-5	ASSLDSVGETQY
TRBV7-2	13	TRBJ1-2	ASRPGTGGPYGYT